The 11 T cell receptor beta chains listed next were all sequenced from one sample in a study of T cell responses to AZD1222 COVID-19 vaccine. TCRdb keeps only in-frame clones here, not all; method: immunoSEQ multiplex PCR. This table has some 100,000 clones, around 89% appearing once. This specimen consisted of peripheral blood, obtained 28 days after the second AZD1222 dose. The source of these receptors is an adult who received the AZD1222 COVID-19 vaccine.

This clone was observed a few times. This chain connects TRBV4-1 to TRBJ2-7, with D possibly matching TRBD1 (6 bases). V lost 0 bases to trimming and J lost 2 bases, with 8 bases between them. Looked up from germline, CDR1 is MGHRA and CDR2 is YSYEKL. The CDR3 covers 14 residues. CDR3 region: CASSQDPGAYEQYF. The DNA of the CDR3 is TGCGCCAGCAGCCAAGACCCAGGGGCCTACGAGCAGTACTTC.

The CDR3, as DNA: TGTGCCAGCAGTCCGCCGGCGGGGGGCAAATACTACGAGCAGTACTTC. It encodes CASSPPAGGKYYEQYF. The chain links TRBV27 to TRBJ2-7; 8 bases match TRBD2. V shed 5 bases, J shed 3 bases, and the junction held 12 bases outside the gene matches. Germline CDR1 is MNHEY and CDR2 is SMNVEV (reference sequence). The CDR3 runs 16 residues.

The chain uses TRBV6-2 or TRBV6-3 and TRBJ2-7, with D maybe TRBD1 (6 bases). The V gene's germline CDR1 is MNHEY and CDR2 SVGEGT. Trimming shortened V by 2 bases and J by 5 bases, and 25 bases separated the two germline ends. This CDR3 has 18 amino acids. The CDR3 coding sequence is TGTGCCAGCAGTTACGATCGGTACAGGGTAGGGACGACGCACGAGCAGTACTTC. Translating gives CASSYDRYRVGTTHEQYF.

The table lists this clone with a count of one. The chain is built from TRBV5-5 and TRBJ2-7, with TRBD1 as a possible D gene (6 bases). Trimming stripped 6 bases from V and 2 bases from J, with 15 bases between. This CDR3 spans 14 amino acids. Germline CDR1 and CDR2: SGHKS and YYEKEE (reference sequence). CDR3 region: CASILTGHPYEQYF. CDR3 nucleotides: TGTGCCAGCATCCTCACGGGACATCCCTACGAGCAGTACTTC.

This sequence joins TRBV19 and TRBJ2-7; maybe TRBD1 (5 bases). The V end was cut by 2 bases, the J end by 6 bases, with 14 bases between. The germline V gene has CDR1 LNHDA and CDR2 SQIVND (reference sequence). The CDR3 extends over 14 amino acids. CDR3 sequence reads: CASSISRRATEQYF. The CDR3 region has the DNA TGTGCCAGTAGTATATCCCGCAGGGCCACCGAGCAGTACTTC.

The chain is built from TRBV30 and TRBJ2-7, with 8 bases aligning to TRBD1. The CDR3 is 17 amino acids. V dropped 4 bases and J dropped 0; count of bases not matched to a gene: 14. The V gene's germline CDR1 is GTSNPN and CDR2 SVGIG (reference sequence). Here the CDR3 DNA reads TGTGCCTGGAAACCACAGGGGGGTTTCCTCTACTCCTACGAGCAGTACTTC. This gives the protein CAWKPQGGFLYSYEQYF.

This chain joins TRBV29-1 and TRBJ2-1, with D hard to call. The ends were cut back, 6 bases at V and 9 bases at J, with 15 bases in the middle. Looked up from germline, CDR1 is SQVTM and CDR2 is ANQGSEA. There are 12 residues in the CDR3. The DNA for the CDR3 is TGCAGCGTCTCAAACGGTAACGGTGAGCAGTTCTTC. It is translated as CSVSNGNGEQFF.

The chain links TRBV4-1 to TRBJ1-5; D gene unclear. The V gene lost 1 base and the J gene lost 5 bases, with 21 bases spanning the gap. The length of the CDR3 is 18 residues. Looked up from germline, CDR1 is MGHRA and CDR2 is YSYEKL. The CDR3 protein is CASSQGNAGREAYQPQHF. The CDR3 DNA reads TGCGCCAGCAGCCAAGGGAACGCAGGTCGGGAGGCGTATCAGCCCCAGCATTTT.

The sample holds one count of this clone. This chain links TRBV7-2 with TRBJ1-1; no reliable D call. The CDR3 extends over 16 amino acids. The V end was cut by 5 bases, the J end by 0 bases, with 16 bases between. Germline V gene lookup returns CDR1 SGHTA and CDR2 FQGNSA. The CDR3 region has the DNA TGTGCCAGCAGCGCCGTTACACCTGACTTGAACACTGAAGCTTTCTTT. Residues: CASSAVTPDLNTEAFF.

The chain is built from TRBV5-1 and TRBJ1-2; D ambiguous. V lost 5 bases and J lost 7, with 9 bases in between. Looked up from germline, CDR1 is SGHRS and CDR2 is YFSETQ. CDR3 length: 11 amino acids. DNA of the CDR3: TGCGCCAGCAGGCTGGAGGGTGGCTACACCTTC. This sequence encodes CASRLEGGYTF.

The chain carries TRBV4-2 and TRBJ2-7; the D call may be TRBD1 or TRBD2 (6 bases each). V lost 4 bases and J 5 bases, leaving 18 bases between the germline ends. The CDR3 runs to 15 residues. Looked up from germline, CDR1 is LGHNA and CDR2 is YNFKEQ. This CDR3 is CASSPGAGDVHEQYF. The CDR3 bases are TGTGCCAGCAGCCCGGGGGCAGGGGATGTCCACGAGCAGTACTTC.